This is a list of T cell receptor beta chains from one sample in a study of blood T cell repertoires in COVID-19. TCRdb's copy holds only in-frame clones and misses some; the assay was immunoSEQ multiplex PCR. This sample yields tens of thousands of clones, of which just over 85% are seen a single time; more than 6.5% belongs to the top ten. The sequenced sample was peripheral blood. The receptors originated from a man in his forties or fifties with active COVID-19. CDR3s include the opening cysteine and the closing phenylalanine or tryptophan. Each record gives: J gene, D gene, clone size, V gene, CDR3 protein, CDR3 DNA. A D gene is named only where the DNA matches it firmly. The size entry is marked missing in some rows and otherwise reads once, few, many or a size class.

J gene: TRBJ1-2
D gene: -
clone size: -
V gene: TRBV13
CDR3 protein: CASSLGRGRANYGYTF
CDR3 DNA: TGTGCCAGCAGCTTAGGTAGGGGGAGAGCTAACTATGGCTACACCTTC

J gene: TRBJ1-2
D gene: -
clone size: -
V gene: TRBV19
CDR3 protein: CASSIGGGRPAVYGYTF
CDR3 DNA: TGTGCCAGTAGTATAGGAGGGGGACGCCCGGCGGTCTATGGCTACACCTTC

J gene: TRBJ2-7
D gene: TRBD1
clone size: -
V gene: TRBV7-8
CDR3 protein: CASSSDRGPYEQYF
CDR3 DNA: TGTGCCAGCAGCTCGGACAGGGGGCCCTACGAGCAGTACTTC

J gene: TRBJ2-5
D gene: -
clone size: -
V gene: TRBV27
CDR3 protein: CASNKAGAQETQYF
CDR3 DNA: TGTGCCAGCAATAAGGCGGGTGCACAAGAGACCCAGTACTTC

J gene: TRBJ2-7
D gene: -
clone size: once
V gene: TRBV5-1
CDR3 protein: CASSLRGYEQYF
CDR3 DNA: TGCGCCAGCAGCTTGAGGGGCTACGAGCAGTACTTC

J gene: TRBJ1-5
D gene: -
clone size: few
V gene: TRBV15
CDR3 protein: CATSPLIEGPQHF
CDR3 DNA: TGTGCCACCAGCCCCTTAATAGAGGGGCCCCAGCATTTT

J gene: TRBJ2-2
D gene: -
clone size: few
V gene: TRBV6-1
CDR3 protein: CASSEPAGATGELFF
CDR3 DNA: TGTGCCAGCAGTGAACCCGCGGGGGCTACCGGGGAGCTGTTTTTT

J gene: TRBJ2-6
D gene: -
clone size: -
V gene: TRBV11-3
CDR3 protein: CASSTPPSGANVLTF
CDR3 DNA: TGTGCCAGCAGCACACCCCCTTCTGGGGCCAACGTCCTGACTTTC

J gene: TRBJ2-2
D gene: TRBD2
clone size: -
V gene: TRBV7-8
CDR3 protein: CASSSPGLAGATGELFF
CDR3 DNA: TGTGCCAGCAGCTCCCCAGGACTAGCGGGGGCGACCGGGGAGCTGTTTTTT

J gene: TRBJ1-1
D gene: TRBD1
clone size: -
V gene: TRBV4-1
CDR3 protein: CASSVRTGMNTEAFF
CDR3 DNA: TGCGCCAGCAGCGTTCGGACAGGGATGAACACTGAAGCTTTCTTT

J gene: TRBJ2-7
D gene: -
clone size: once
V gene: TRBV3-1/TRBV3-2
CDR3 protein: CASSQGAGSSYEQYF
CDR3 DNA: TGTGCCAGCAGCCAAGGGGCGGGGAGCTCCTACGAGCAGTACTTC

J gene: TRBJ1-1
D gene: TRBD1
clone size: -
V gene: TRBV14
CDR3 protein: CASSPGQTNTEAFF
CDR3 DNA: TGTGCCAGCAGCCCGGGACAGACGAACACTGAAGCTTTCTTT

J gene: TRBJ2-1
D gene: TRBD2
clone size: once
V gene: TRBV10-1
CDR3 protein: CASSPSGSSEQFF
CDR3 DNA: TGCGCCAGCAGTCCTAGCGGGAGTAGTGAGCAGTTCTTC

J gene: TRBJ1-5
D gene: TRBD1
clone size: -
V gene: TRBV18
CDR3 protein: CASSRDRVGQPQHF
CDR3 DNA: TGTGCCAGCTCACGGGACAGGGTGGGTCAGCCCCAGCATTTT

J gene: TRBJ1-2
D gene: -
clone size: -
V gene: TRBV5-5
CDR3 protein: CASSLPQGQSGYTF
CDR3 DNA: TGTGCCAGCAGCTTGCCGCAGGGTCAGAGTGGCTACACCTTC

J gene: TRBJ2-5
D gene: -
clone size: -
V gene: TRBV5-1
CDR3 protein: CASSLVGGETQYF
CDR3 DNA: TGCGCCAGCAGCTTGGTGGGAGGAGAGACCCAGTACTTC

J gene: TRBJ2-1
D gene: TRBD1
clone size: -
V gene: TRBV12-5
CDR3 protein: CASGLITGGPNEQFF
CDR3 DNA: TGTGCTAGTGGTTTGATTACAGGGGGCCCCAATGAGCAGTTCTTC

J gene: TRBJ1-6
D gene: -
clone size: once
V gene: TRBV12-3/TRBV12-4
CDR3 protein: CASSFTENSPLHF
CDR3 DNA: TGTGCCAGCAGTTTTACGGAGAATTCACCCCTCCACTTT

J gene: TRBJ2-1
D gene: TRBD2
clone size: -
V gene: TRBV2
CDR3 protein: CASSEERGWEQFF
CDR3 DNA: TGTGCCAGCAGTGAAGAGCGGGGGTGGGAGCAGTTCTTC

J gene: TRBJ1-1
D gene: TRBD1
clone size: -
V gene: TRBV5-1
CDR3 protein: CASSLLGQGQGRSTEAFF
CDR3 DNA: TGCGCCAGCAGCTTGCTCGGACAGGGACAGGGGAGGTCCACTGAAGCTTTCTTT

J gene: TRBJ1-4
D gene: TRBD1
clone size: few
V gene: TRBV7-9
CDR3 protein: CASSPWTGHNEKLFF
CDR3 DNA: TGTGCCAGCAGCCCCTGGACAGGACACAACGAAAAACTGTTTTTT

J gene: TRBJ2-1
D gene: -
clone size: -
V gene: TRBV27
CDR3 protein: CASLGLYNEQFF
CDR3 DNA: TGTGCCAGCCTAGGTCTCTACAATGAGCAGTTCTTC

J gene: TRBJ1-2
D gene: TRBD1
clone size: -
V gene: TRBV24-1
CDR3 protein: CAKKLGGGFQDYGYTF
CDR3 DNA: TGTGCAAAAAAGCTAGGGGGCGGTTTTCAAGACTATGGCTACACCTTC

J gene: TRBJ2-3
D gene: -
clone size: -
V gene: TRBV6-2/TRBV6-3
CDR3 protein: CASSYSGPPTDTQYF
CDR3 DNA: TGTGCCAGCAGTTACTCCGGTCCGCCCACGGATACGCAGTATTTT

J gene: TRBJ2-3
D gene: TRBD2
clone size: once
V gene: TRBV19
CDR3 protein: CASRKGLAGGQDTQYF
CDR3 DNA: TGTGCCAGTAGGAAGGGACTAGCGGGGGGGCAAGATACGCAGTATTTT

J gene: TRBJ1-1
D gene: -
clone size: -
V gene: TRBV5-5
CDR3 protein: CASSFGTLNTEAFF
CDR3 DNA: TGTGCCAGCAGCTTTGGGACACTGAACACTGAAGCTTTCTTT

J gene: TRBJ2-5
D gene: -
clone size: -
V gene: TRBV3-1/TRBV3-2
CDR3 protein: CASSQVRLGAGVQTQYF
CDR3 DNA: TGTGCCAGCAGCCAAGTTCGTCTAGGGGCAGGGGTTCAGACCCAGTACTTC

J gene: TRBJ2-7
D gene: TRBD1
clone size: -
V gene: TRBV6-5
CDR3 protein: CASSYGQGAAGQYF
CDR3 DNA: TGTGCCAGCAGTTACGGGCAGGGGGCAGCTGGGCAGTACTTC

J gene: TRBJ2-3
D gene: TRBD2
clone size: -
V gene: TRBV7-9
CDR3 protein: CASSLISGGSSTDTQYF
CDR3 DNA: TGTGCCAGCAGCTTGATTAGCGGGGGGTCTAGCACAGATACGCAGTATTTT

J gene: TRBJ2-2
D gene: -
clone size: -
V gene: TRBV9
CDR3 protein: CASSVAGVSTGELFF
CDR3 DNA: TGTGCCAGCAGCGTAGCAGGGGTGTCAACCGGGGAGCTGTTTTTT

J gene: TRBJ2-3
D gene: -
clone size: once
V gene: TRBV2
CDR3 protein: CASRIRGLTTDTQYF
CDR3 DNA: TGTGCCAGCAGAATCAGGGGTCTCACCACAGATACGCAGTATTTT

J gene: TRBJ1-2
D gene: -
clone size: -
V gene: TRBV15
CDR3 protein: CATSKVRYSGYTF
CDR3 DNA: TGTGCCACCAGCAAGGTGAGGTACTCTGGCTACACCTTC

J gene: TRBJ2-1
D gene: TRBD2
clone size: -
V gene: TRBV18
CDR3 protein: CASSTGLAAYNEQFF
CDR3 DNA: TGTGCCAGCTCGACGGGACTAGCAGCTTACAATGAGCAGTTCTTC

J gene: TRBJ2-7
D gene: TRBD1
clone size: -
V gene: TRBV5-1
CDR3 protein: CASSRDRGYEQYF
CDR3 DNA: TGCGCCAGCAGCAGGGACAGGGGCTACGAGCAGTACTTC

J gene: TRBJ2-1
D gene: -
clone size: -
V gene: TRBV5-6
CDR3 protein: CASSLTGLSSYNEQFF
CDR3 DNA: TGTGCCAGCAGCTTAACAGGGCTTAGCTCCTACAATGAGCAGTTCTTC

J gene: TRBJ2-1
D gene: TRBD2
clone size: -
V gene: TRBV5-4
CDR3 protein: CASSPPGRRGGYNEQFF
CDR3 DNA: TGTGCCAGCAGCCCACCGGGGCGGCGGGGGGGCTACAATGAGCAGTTCTTC

J gene: TRBJ2-2
D gene: -
clone size: -
V gene: TRBV5-1
CDR3 protein: CASSGVPSRNTGELFF
CDR3 DNA: TGCGCCAGCAGCGGCGTTCCTAGCCGGAACACCGGGGAGCTGTTTTTT

J gene: TRBJ1-5
D gene: -
clone size: -
V gene: TRBV19
CDR3 protein: CASRIRTANQPQHF
CDR3 DNA: TGTGCCAGTAGGATAAGGACAGCCAATCAGCCCCAGCATTTT

J gene: TRBJ1-2
D gene: TRBD1
clone size: -
V gene: TRBV11-1
CDR3 protein: CASSEQPLTGNYGYTF
CDR3 DNA: TGTGCCAGCAGCGAACAACCGCTGACAGGGAACTATGGCTACACCTTC

J gene: TRBJ1-4
D gene: -
clone size: -
V gene: TRBV5-1
CDR3 protein: CASSIPTGGQNEKLFF
CDR3 DNA: TGCGCCAGCAGCATCCCGACAGGAGGCCAGAATGAAAAACTGTTTTTT

J gene: TRBJ2-7
D gene: TRBD1
clone size: -
V gene: TRBV6-5
CDR3 protein: CASSLTDRAYEQYF
CDR3 DNA: TGTGCCAGCAGTTTGACGGACAGGGCCTACGAGCAGTACTTC

J gene: TRBJ2-5
D gene: TRBD2
clone size: -
V gene: TRBV7-6
CDR3 protein: CASSFSGGAWGETQYF
CDR3 DNA: TGTGCCAGCAGCTTTAGCGGGGGGGCCTGGGGAGAGACCCAGTACTTC

J gene: TRBJ2-4
D gene: -
clone size: few
V gene: TRBV3-1/TRBV3-2
CDR3 protein: CASKGLGGNIQYF
CDR3 DNA: TGTGCCAGCAAGGGACTTGGAGGAAACATTCAGTACTTC

J gene: TRBJ1-3
D gene: -
clone size: -
V gene: TRBV5-6
CDR3 protein: CASSFGRQSGNTIYF
CDR3 DNA: TGTGCCAGCAGCTTCGGGAGGCAGTCTGGAAACACCATATATTTT

J gene: TRBJ1-6
D gene: -
clone size: -
V gene: TRBV9
CDR3 protein: CASSPEYNSPLHF
CDR3 DNA: TGTGCCAGCAGCCCTGAGTATAATTCACCCCTCCACTTT

J gene: TRBJ1-1
D gene: -
clone size: -
V gene: TRBV19
CDR3 protein: CASSIGAENTEAFF
CDR3 DNA: TGTGCCAGTAGTATAGGGGCAGAGAACACTGAAGCTTTCTTT

J gene: TRBJ1-5
D gene: TRBD1
clone size: -
V gene: TRBV18
CDR3 protein: CASSGQGRNQPQHF
CDR3 DNA: TGTGCCAGCTCGGGACAGGGGAGGAATCAGCCCCAGCATTTT

J gene: TRBJ1-2
D gene: -
clone size: -
V gene: TRBV24-1
CDR3 protein: CATSDYGVSGYTF
CDR3 DNA: TGTGCCACCAGTGATTACGGGGTCAGCGGCTACACCTTC